Shown below are 21 T cell receptor beta chains from a single sample sequenced in a study of blood T cell repertoires in COVID-19. Clones were read by immunoSEQ multiplex PCR, and TCRdb kept only the in-frame ones, dropping some. The repertoire consists of some 100,000 clones, with 70% to 90% occurring once and the leading ten covering 1.1%. Sample: peripheral blood. These receptors were taken from a human donor in a cohort sampled during active COVID-19.

CDR3 DNA: TGTGCCAGCAGCATTCAGGGGGCGGTTCAGACCGGGGAGCTGTTTTTT. Protein: CASSIQGAVQTGELFF. The V call is TRBV9, the J call TRBJ2-2; 8 nucleotides agree with TRBD1. The length of the CDR3 is 16 residues. CDR1 and CDR2 from the germline V gene are SGDLS and YYNGEE. V was clipped by 4 bases and J by 5 bases; unmatched bases: 10.

This chain uses TRBV19 with TRBJ1-2, with D hard to call. V was cut by 7 bases and J by 2 bases, with 8 bases left in between. The germline V gene has CDR1 LNHDA and CDR2 SQIVND (reference sequence). The CDR3 runs to 12 residues. The CDR3 DNA reads TGTGCCAGTAACCCGGGGAACTATGGCTACACCTTC. Translating gives CASNPGNYGYTF.

The chain combines TRBV24-1 with TRBJ2-1; 7 nucleotides align to TRBD2. The V and J ends lost 4 bases and 0 bases, in that order; junction bases with no gene match: 5. The length of the CDR3 is 16 residues. From germline, CDR1 is KGHDR and CDR2 SFDVKD. The CDR3: CATSEPPGGSYNEQFF. Here the CDR3 DNA reads TGTGCCACCAGTGAACCTCCGGGGGGCTCCTACAATGAGCAGTTCTTC.

The chain links TRBV27 to TRBJ1-1; TRBD1 matches 10 bases. CDR3 length: 14 amino acids. The ends lost 6 bases at V and 2 bases at J; junction bases unmatched: 3. CDR1 and CDR2 (germline): MNHEY, SMNVEV (reference sequence). This chain's CDR3 is CASSRQGANTEAFF. In nucleotides, the CDR3 is TGTGCCAGCAGCCGACAGGGGGCCAACACTGAAGCTTTCTTT.

V usage is TRBV28 and J usage is TRBJ1-1; 9 nucleotides line up with TRBD1. Germline CDR1 is MDHEN and CDR2 is SYDVKM. The CDR3 has 18 residues. The J segment lost 1 base and the V segment lost 2 bases, leaving 11 bases of the junction unmatched. The CDR3 loop is CASSLVVGTGSGNTEAFF. The CDR3 DNA reads TGTGCCAGCAGTTTAGTTGTGGGGACAGGGTCGGGGAACACTGAAGCTTTCTTT.

This rearrangement joins TRBV7-3 to TRBJ1-6; D gene unclear. Trimming left V 2 bases short and J 10 bases short, with 12 bases between. The CDR3 covers 14 residues. Germline V gene sequence: CDR1 SGHTA, CDR2 FQGTGA. The DNA of the CDR3 is TGTGCCAGCAGCTTATTCGGCGGCGGGTCACCCCTCCACTTT. It codes for CASSLFGGGSPLHF.

The chain has TRBV28 and TRBJ2-7; TRBD1 aligns across 8 bases. CDR3 size: 14 residues. The germline CDR1 and CDR2 sequences are MDHEN and SYDVKM. Losses at the gene ends were 3 bases for V and 2 bases for J; bases not matched to a gene: 3. The CDR3: CASSLRDRPYEQYF. The DNA of the CDR3 is TGTGCCAGCAGTTTGCGGGACAGGCCCTACGAGCAGTACTTC.

The V call is TRBV5-1, the J call TRBJ1-2; D is possibly TRBD1 (6 bases). V dropped 4 bases and J dropped 4 bases, with 20 bases sitting between them. The CDR3 is 16 amino acids. Germline CDR1 is SGHRS and CDR2 is YFSETQ. For the CDR3, the DNA is TGCGCCAGCAGCCTGGACAGTCGCCCATCGATCTATGGCTACACCTTC. Its protein is CASSLDSRPSIYGYTF.

The rearrangement uses TRBV5-1 and TRBJ2-4; D is possibly TRBD2 (5 bases). Trimming cost V 7 bases and J 1 base, with 18 bases left between them. CDR3 size: 16 residues. Germline CDR1 SGHRS, CDR2 YFSETQ. Written as DNA, the CDR3 is TGCGCCAGCCGTGACCCCTTACTAGGCGCCAAAAACATTCAGTACTTC. It codes for CASRDPLLGAKNIQYF. The whole variable domain, filled in from reference TRBV5-1 and TRBJ2-4, reads KAGVTQTPRYLIKTRGQQVTLSCSPISGHRSVSWYQQTPGQGLQFLFEYFSETQRNKGNFPGRFSGRQFSNSRSEMNVSTLELGDSALYLCASRDPLLGAKNIQYFGAGTRLSVL.

This chain uses TRBV30 with TRBJ1-1, with 8 bases lining up with TRBD1. Germline lookup yields CDR1 GTSNPN and CDR2 SVGIG (reference sequence). The trim removed 0 bases at V and 3 bases at J, leaving 9 bases unmatched. CDR3 length: 16 amino acids. The CDR3 DNA reads TGTGCCTGGAGTGTACCCCCCACAGGGGGGGACACTGAAGCTTTCTTT. It encodes CAWSVPPTGGDTEAFF.

The rearrangement uses TRBV27 and TRBJ2-1; 13 nucleotides match TRBD2. V shed 2 bases and J 6 bases; nucleotides not matched to a gene: 10. The CDR3 is 18 residues long. Germline V gene sequence: CDR1 MNHEY, CDR2 SMNVEV (reference sequence). For the CDR3, the DNA is TGTGCCAGCAGTTTACCTGGGACTAGCGGGACTAGCCCCAATGAGCAGTTCTTC. It yields the protein CASSLPGTSGTSPNEQFF.

The V and J genes are TRBV2 and TRBJ2-7, with TRBD2 matching 15 bases. This CDR3 comprises 17 residues. Germline V gene lookup returns CDR1 SNHLY and CDR2 FYNNEI. Trimming took 2 bases from V and 4 from J; bases not matched to a gene: 6. The CDR3 DNA reads TGTGCCAGCAGTGAATTTCGGGGGACTAGCGGGAGGTACGAGCAGTACTTC. Translating gives CASSEFRGTSGRYEQYF.

This chain uses TRBV27 with TRBJ2-1; 7 bases fit TRBD1. This CDR3 region has 15 residues. Germline trimming cut 5 bases from V and 0 bases from J; bases unmatched to any gene: 4. Germline CDR1 is MNHEY and CDR2 is SMNVEV (reference sequence). The CDR3 loop reads CASSPRQGSYNEQFF. CDR3 DNA: TGTGCCAGCAGTCCCCGACAGGGCTCCTACAATGAGCAGTTCTTC.

The chain employs TRBV9 and TRBJ2-5; 7 bases are a match to TRBD1. Germline-derived CDR1 and CDR2 are SGDLS and YYNGEE. The CDR3 is 14 residues long. V trimming: 3 bases; J trimming: 5 bases; junction bases outside the gene matches: 7. This chain's CDR3 is CASSASTGMETQYF. Here the CDR3 DNA reads TGTGCCAGCAGCGCTTCGACAGGGATGGAGACCCAGTACTTC.

The chain employs TRBV29-1 and TRBJ2-1; D perhaps matches TRBD1 (6 bases). This CDR3 has 10 amino acids. Between the trimmed V and J ends, which lost 6 bases and 6 bases, there was a span of 6 bases. CDR1 and CDR2 (germline): SQVTM, ANQGSEA. This chain's CDR3 is CSVRGNEQFF. The CDR3 nucleotides read TGCAGCGTCAGGGGCAATGAGCAGTTCTTC.

The V gene is TRBV4-3, the J gene TRBJ2-3; a weak D match, TRBD2 (6 bases). The CDR3 is 13 residues long. Between the trimmed V and J ends, which lost 4 bases and 1 base, there was a span of 6 bases. Germline-derived CDR1 and CDR2 are LGHNA and YSLEER. This CDR3 reads CASSPSGTDTQYF. CDR3 DNA sequence: TGCGCCAGCAGCCCTAGCGGCACAGATACGCAGTATTTT.

V usage is TRBV5-6 and J usage is TRBJ2-3; 9 nucleotides align to TRBD1. V gave up 3 bases and J gave up 2 bases; unmatched junction bases: 4. The CDR3 has 15 amino acids. Looked up from germline, CDR1 is SGHDT and CDR2 is YYEEEE. CDR3 DNA sequence: TGTGCCAGCAGCTCGACAGGGGGTATCACAGATACGCAGTATTTT. Its translation is CASSSTGGITDTQYF.

This rearrangement joins TRBV5-1 to TRBJ2-1; 7 bases fit TRBD2. Germline V lookup: CDR1 SGHRS, CDR2 YFSETQ. This CDR3 spans 18 amino acids. V lost 4 bases and J lost 5; bases outside the gene matches: 18. The CDR3 sequence is CASSPRSPGRTIHNEQFF. The CDR3 region has the DNA TGCGCCAGCAGCCCCCGTTCCCCCGGGAGGACGATCCACAATGAGCAGTTCTTC.

The chain couples TRBV14 to TRBJ2-7; TRBD1 matches 10 bases. Unmatched junction bases numbered 14, after V lost 4 bases and J lost 2 bases. Germline V gene data show CDR1 as SGHDN and CDR2 as FVKESK. There are 18 residues in the CDR3. CDR3 coding DNA: TGTGCCAGCAGCCCTAGAGCCGGGACAGGGGTCCGGGCCTACGAGCAGTACTTC. Translation gives CASSPRAGTGVRAYEQYF. Variable domain in full (rest from reference TRBV14 and TRBJ2-7): EAGVTQFPSHSVIEKGQTVTLRCDPISGHDNLYWYRRVMGKEIKFLLHFVKESKQDESGMPNNRFLAERTGGTYSTLKVQPAELEDSGVYFCASSPRAGTGVRAYEQYFGPGTRLTVT.

Only one count was recorded for this clone. V and J are TRBV5-1 and TRBJ2-3; 15 nucleotides align to TRBD2. The V segment lost 4 bases and the J segment 2 bases; nucleotides outside the gene matches: 8. Looked up from germline, CDR1 is SGHRS and CDR2 is YFSETQ. The CDR3 consists of 18 residues. The CDR3 DNA follows: TGCGCCAGCAGCAGAGGACTAGCGGGAGGGTTCTTCACAGATACGCAGTATTTT. This sequence encodes CASSRGLAGGFFTDTQYF.

The CDR3 protein is CASSSPGGGGGGNTIYF. The CDR3 DNA reads TGTGCCAGCAGCTCACCCGGCGGGGGGGGTGGAGGAAACACCATATATTTT. V and J are TRBV5-4 and TRBJ1-3; D is perhaps TRBD1 (5 bases). This CDR3 spans 17 amino acids. Looked up from germline, CDR1 is SGHNT and CDR2 is YYREEE (reference sequence). V was cut by 3 bases and J by 4 bases, with 20 bases left in between.